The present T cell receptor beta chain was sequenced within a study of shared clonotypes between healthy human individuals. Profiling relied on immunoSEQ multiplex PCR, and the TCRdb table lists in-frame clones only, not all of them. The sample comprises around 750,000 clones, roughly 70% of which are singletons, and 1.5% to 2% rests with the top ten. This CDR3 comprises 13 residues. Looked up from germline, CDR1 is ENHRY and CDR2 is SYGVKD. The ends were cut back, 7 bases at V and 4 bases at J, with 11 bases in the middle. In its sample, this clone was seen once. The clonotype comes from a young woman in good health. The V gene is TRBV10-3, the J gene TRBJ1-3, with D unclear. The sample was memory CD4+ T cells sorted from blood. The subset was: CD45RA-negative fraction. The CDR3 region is CAITRKEGNTIYF. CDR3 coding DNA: TGTGCCATCACACGCAAAGAGGGAAACACCATATATTTT.